The clone carrying this T cell receptor (beta chain) was recorded once. The data were taken from a study of shared clonotypes between healthy human individuals. Study-wide background: The study used three CD4 naive, three CD4 memory, two CD8 naive and one CD8 memory plate per donor.

The authors ran the assay at deep level. TCRdb's table, derived via immunoSEQ multiplex PCR, lists solely in-frame clones and lacks some. The data show about 2,500,000 clones, approximately 90% seen once. V lost 4 bases and J 9 bases, leaving 22 bases between the germline ends. The length of the CDR3 is 16 residues. From germline, CDR1 is GTSNPN and CDR2 SVGIG (reference sequence). The sample consisted of naive CD4+ T cells sorted from blood. Subset given: CD45RA+ positively selected. The gene calls are TRBV30 and TRBJ1-6; D possibly corresponds to TRBD1 (5 bases). The receptor comes from a man younger than 35 in good health. CDR3 region: CAWTSPGTSGGSPLHF. The CDR3 DNA reads as TGTGCCTGGACTTCACCAGGGACCTCAGGAGGTTCACCCCTCCACTTT.